This TCR beta chain was captured by sequencing in a study of cytomegalovirus exposure and HLA in healthy donors. PCR involved 60 Vbeta and 13 Jbeta primers. Measured with immunoSEQ multiplex PCR; TCRdb has only the in-frame clones, and not every one. The sample gives 80,000 or so clones, over 65% of which show up once; under 3.5% is in the top ten. CDR3 size: 14 residues. Germline CDR1 is SGHRS and CDR2 is YFSETQ. Trimming removed 5 bases at V and 5 bases at J, with 16 bases between. This clone showed up just once. The chain links TRBV5-1 to TRBJ1-2; a possible D gene is TRBD1 (5 bases). Sequencing was performed on PBMCs. This TCR came from a man aged 45-60 years in good health and CMV-seropositive. CDR3 sequence reads: CASRSGDRGYGYTF. The CDR3 bases are TGCGCCAGCAGATCGGGGGATCGGGGGTATGGCTACACCTTC.